Listed below are T cell receptor beta chains from one sample, sequenced in a study of patients and donors after allogeneic stem cell transplantation. Via MiXCR, TCRdb re-called the RT-PCR reads, giving one row per CDR3 protein. Of roughly 940,000 distinct CDR3 sequences in the sample, 18% are singletons; the top ten hold under 6.5%. Source material: blood, either unsorted or a sorted T cell fraction (not recorded which). The receptors derive from a human donor who was either an allogeneic HSCT recipient or a stem cell or donor lymphocyte infusion donor (not recorded which). It is not recorded whose cells these are; they may come from a transplant donor. Both conserved end residues are trimmed from each CDR3. The D gene is left open where the match is weak. Clone size is not always given. Where it is, it says once, few, many or a class for expanded clones.

d_call | j_call | v_call | clone_size | cdr3_aa
NA | TRBJ2-2 | TRBV3-1 | NA | ASSQDIHGELF
NA | TRBJ2-5 | TRBV24-1 | few | ATSDHREETQY
TRBD1 | TRBJ2-2 | TRBV4-2 | few | ASSQEWGQGGKGELF
NA | TRBJ2-7 | TRBV14 | once | ASSQPRGEQY
TRBD2 | TRBJ2-3 | TRBV9 | NA | ASSWGGGFTDTQY
NA | TRBJ2-6 | TRBV4-2 | NA | ASSQRQSGANVLT
TRBD1 | TRBJ1-2 | TRBV12-3/TRBV12-4 | NA | ASSPPTGLGYT
NA | TRBJ2-2 | TRBV18 | NA | ASSPGDFTGELF
NA | TRBJ2-6 | TRBV13 | NA | ASSLGPSGSGANVLT
NA | TRBJ2-3 | TRBV5-1 | NA | ASSLAAGLDTQY
NA | TRBJ2-2 | TRBV4-1 | few | ASRRIGDTGELF
NA | TRBJ2-3 | TRBV7-2 | NA | ASSLVVLPGRDDTQY
NA | TRBJ1-2 | TRBV19 | NA | ASSIFQGRTNYGYT
TRBD2 | TRBJ2-3 | TRBV7-6 | few | ASNPLAGGLTQY
TRBD2 | TRBJ2-3 | TRBV6-4 | few | ASRGGTNTDTQY
NA | TRBJ1-2 | TRBV7-3 | NA | ASSLGGESGYT
TRBD2 | TRBJ2-2 | TRBV11-2 | NA | ASSSLGSGSPNTGELF
TRBD1 | TRBJ2-7 | TRBV29-1 | few | SVDPGTGPYEQY
NA | TRBJ2-3 | TRBV7-9 | NA | ASSLNGRGPDTQY
NA | TRBJ1-2 | TRBV15 | few | ATSPSGAEKKHGYT
TRBD1 | TRBJ2-3 | TRBV6-1 | few | ASSEARTGRLVTQY
TRBD1 | TRBJ2-1 | TRBV4-1 | many | ASSQTGQVVYEQF
NA | TRBJ1-2 | TRBV7-2 | few | ASSARINYGYT
TRBD1 | TRBJ1-6 | TRBV5-1 | once | ASTLVGTGGNSPLH
NA | TRBJ2-7 | TRBV20-1 | NA | SVKEDGSYEQY
TRBD1 | TRBJ2-5 | TRBV9 | few | ASSTHGQGAQETQY
NA | TRBJ1-1 | TRBV2 | NA | VVQKGKGTEAF
TRBD1 | TRBJ2-3 | TRBV4-3 | NA | ASSQGQGDVDTQY
NA | TRBJ1-1 | TRBV11-2 | NA | ASSSLWNTEAF
NA | TRBJ1-3 | TRBV6-5 | NA | ASSYSLGSSGNTIY
TRBD2 | TRBJ2-3 | TRBV11-2 | NA | ASSLGLIAGIDTQY
NA | TRBJ1-1 | TRBV12-3/TRBV12-4 | NA | ASSFRPMNTEAF
TRBD2 | TRBJ2-7 | TRBV29-1 | few | SVGGGLAGPKSSYEQY
NA | TRBJ1-1 | TRBV15 | few | ATSSSFAMNTEAF
NA | TRBJ2-6 | TRBV6-1 | few | ASSEFPGANVLT